The rows below give T cell receptor beta chains drawn from one sample of a study of PD-L1 blockade in urothelial cancer. TCRdb's table, derived via immunoSEQ multiplex PCR, lists solely in-frame clones and lacks some. This sample carries just over 50,000 clones, approximately 72% of them seen once, and the ten largest clones take 4%. The material was PBMCs, obtained around atezolizumab (anti-PD-L1) treatment. The receptors stem from a man between 70 and 80 years old with urothelial cancer. CDR3s include the opening cysteine and the closing phenylalanine or tryptophan. The D gene is left open where the match is weak. Some rows have no size entry. The others give once, few or many, or a class for an expanded clone.

D,size,V,J,DNA,CDR3
-,-,TRBV21-1,TRBJ2-5,TGTGCCAGCAGCAACCCTCTGCGCCACCCCTGCGAGTACTTC,CASSNPLRHPCEYF
-,-,TRBV18,TRBJ1-1,TGTGCCAGCTCACCACCGAGGCTTGGGAGCACTGAAGCTTTCTTT,CASSPPRLGSTEAFF
-,-,TRBV9,TRBJ1-3,TGTGCCAGCAGCGTAGCGGCCGGAGGATACTCTGGAAACACCATATATTTT,CASSVAAGGYSGNTIYF
-,once,TRBV5-6,TRBJ1-5,TGTGCCAGCAGCTCTTTTACACAGAATAGCAATCAGCCCCAGCATTTT,CASSSFTQNSNQPQHF
-,-,TRBV27,TRBJ1-3,TGTGCCAGCAGTTCAGGGGTTGGAAACACCATATATTTT,CASSSGVGNTIYF
-,few,TRBV9,TRBJ1-2,TGTGCCAGCAGCTTAAGCGACAGACCCTATGGCTACACCTTC,CASSLSDRPYGYTF
-,few,TRBV7-9,TRBJ1-6,TGTGCCAGCAGAGCGGGAAATTCACCCCTCCACTTT,CASRAGNSPLHF
TRBD1,-,TRBV7-2,TRBJ2-5,TGTGCCAGCAGCATGGGACAGCAAGAGACCCAGTACTTC,CASSMGQQETQYF
-,once,TRBV5-1,TRBJ2-7,TGCGCCAGCAGCCCGCACCAGGGTCTTACCTACGAGCAGTACTTC,CASSPHQGLTYEQYF
TRBD2,-,TRBV5-1,TRBJ2-2,TGCGCCAGCAGCTTTAGGACTAGCGGGAGTATGGGCACCGGGGAGCTGTTTTTT,CASSFRTSGSMGTGELFF
TRBD1,-,TRBV6-1,TRBJ1-1,TGTGCCAGCAGTGGAGCCGAGACAGGGGGTGGGCCTGAAGCTTTCTTT,CASSGAETGGGPEAFF
-,-,TRBV7-2,TRBJ2-7,TGTGCCAGCAGCTTAGACAGGGACTCCTACGAGCAGTACTTC,CASSLDRDSYEQYF
-,-,TRBV25-1,TRBJ1-2,TGTGCCAGCAGTGAATCCGAAGGACACCATGGCTACACCTTC,CASSESEGHHGYTF
TRBD2,-,TRBV4-1,TRBJ2-1,TGCGCCAGCAGCCAGGCTTCCGGGACTAGCGGGAGGAATGAGCAGTTCTTC,CASSQASGTSGRNEQFF
TRBD1,-,TRBV5-6,TRBJ2-5,TGTGCCAGCAGCTTTCCCTTAGGGGGCGCGGAGACCCAGTACTTC,CASSFPLGGAETQYF
-,-,TRBV7-9,TRBJ2-2,TGTGCCAGCAGACTAACGGGCGGGGAGCTGTTTTTT,CASRLTGGELFF
-,-,TRBV15,TRBJ1-1,TGTGCCACCAGCTCGAAAATACAGACAGGACGGGCTGAAGCTTTCTTT,CATSSKIQTGRAEAFF
TRBD1,-,TRBV27,TRBJ1-4,TGTGCCAGCAGTCAGCCGGGACAGGGGGCGACTAATGAAAAACTGTTTTTT,CASSQPGQGATNEKLFF
TRBD2,-,TRBV11-1,TRBJ2-3,TGTGCCAGCAGCTTAGGGACTAGCGTAAGCACAGATACGCAGTATTTT,CASSLGTSVSTDTQYF
-,-,TRBV5-1,TRBJ2-1,TGCGCCAGCAGCTCCACGACTATAAGCTCCTACAATGAGCAGTTCTTC,CASSSTTISSYNEQFF
-,-,TRBV4-2,TRBJ1-1,TGTGCCAGCAGCCGGGAAGGGGGGGACACTGAAGCTTTCTTT,CASSREGGDTEAFF
TRBD2,-,TRBV7-2,TRBJ2-5,TGTGCCAGCAGCGCCCACGGGGGGTCCGGGGAGACCCAGTACTTC,CASSAHGGSGETQYF
-,-,TRBV15,TRBJ1-5,TGTGCCACCAGCAGAGGCCCGACAGATTTCGGCCAGCCCCAGCATTTT,CATSRGPTDFGQPQHF
-,medium-sized,TRBV6-1,TRBJ1-5,TGTGCCAGCAGAAAACAGGAAAATCAGCCCCAGCATTTT,CASRKQENQPQHF
-,-,TRBV7-6,TRBJ2-3,TGTGCCAGCAGCCTTAGCACAGATACGCAGTATTTT,CASSLSTDTQYF
TRBD1,-,TRBV18,TRBJ2-5,TGTGCCAGCTCCCCCCGGGACAGGCAAGAGACCCAGTACTTC,CASSPRDRQETQYF
-,-,TRBV4-2,TRBJ2-3,TGTGCCAGCAGCCCCCGCGAGGGAGAGGCAGATACGCAGTATTTT,CASSPREGEADTQYF
-,-,TRBV7-2,TRBJ2-1,TGTGCCAGCAGCTTAGGGATACAGGGCCTTGAGCAGTTCTTC,CASSLGIQGLEQFF
-,-,TRBV18,TRBJ2-3,TGTGCCAGCTCACCTCTCGGCGGTAGCACAGATACGCAGTATTTT,CASSPLGGSTDTQYF
-,once,TRBV27,TRBJ1-1,TGTGCCAGCTCCGGCGGGCCTGAAGCTTTCTTT,CASSGGPEAFF
-,-,TRBV7-2,TRBJ2-2,TGTGCCAGCAGCCAACCGACAGGAACGAACACCGGGGAGCTGTTTTTT,CASSQPTGTNTGELFF
TRBD1,few,TRBV28,TRBJ1-5,TGTGCCAGCAGTTTAGTGGACAGGGGAGGAAATCAGCCCCAGCATTTT,CASSLVDRGGNQPQHF
-,-,TRBV4-3,TRBJ2-4,TGCGCCAGCAGCCAAGGGCCCCGGGACTCACACACTGTAGCCAAAAACATTCAGTACTTC,CASSQGPRDSHTVAKNIQYF
-,-,TRBV5-1,TRBJ2-2,TGCGCCAGCAGCTTGAAGCTCACCGGGGAGCTGTTTTTT,CASSLKLTGELFF
-,few,TRBV27,TRBJ2-2,TGTGCCAGCAGTTTATCGCAGGGGATCGGGGAGCTGTTTTTT,CASSLSQGIGELFF
TRBD1,-,TRBV25-1,TRBJ1-6,TGTGCCAGCAGTCGGACAGGGGGGAATAATTCACCCCTCCACTTT,CASSRTGGNNSPLHF
TRBD1,-,TRBV23-1,TRBJ2-1,TGCGCCAGCAGTCAATCGTGGGACAGGGGCCGGGGTGAGCAGTTCTTC,CASSQSWDRGRGEQFF
TRBD2,-,TRBV5-5,TRBJ2-2,TGTGCCAGCAGCCCACTAGCGGCGAACACCGGGGAGCTGTTTTTT,CASSPLAANTGELFF
TRBD2,-,TRBV4-2,TRBJ2-3,TGTGCCAGCAGCCAACAGACTAGCGGGAGCACAGATACGCAGTATTTT,CASSQQTSGSTDTQYF
-,-,TRBV9,TRBJ2-5,TGTGCCAGCAGCCTCGGTCAGGGCAGGTGGCAAGAGACCCAGTACTTC,CASSLGQGRWQETQYF
TRBD2,-,TRBV11-3,TRBJ2-3,TGTGCCAGCAGCCCCTTCGGGGGGGGGCTAGATACGCAGTATTTT,CASSPFGGGLDTQYF
TRBD1,-,TRBV19,TRBJ1-2,TGTGCCAGTAGTCTACAGGGGAAGGTTGGCTACACCTTC,CASSLQGKVGYTF
TRBD1,-,TRBV5-6,TRBJ1-2,TGTGCCAGCAGCTTAACAGACAGGGACAACACCTTC,CASSLTDRDNTF
TRBD1,-,TRBV5-1,TRBJ2-7,TGCGCCAGCAGCGTGGGACAGGCCTACGAGCAGTACTTC,CASSVGQAYEQYF
-,-,TRBV4-3,TRBJ2-2,TGCGCCAGCAGCCTCCATCCGGACAGTTCATTCGGGGAGCTGTTTTTT,CASSLHPDSSFGELFF
-,once,TRBV9,TRBJ1-3,TGTGCCAGCAGCCCCGAGACAGCTGGAAACACCATATATTTT,CASSPETAGNTIYF